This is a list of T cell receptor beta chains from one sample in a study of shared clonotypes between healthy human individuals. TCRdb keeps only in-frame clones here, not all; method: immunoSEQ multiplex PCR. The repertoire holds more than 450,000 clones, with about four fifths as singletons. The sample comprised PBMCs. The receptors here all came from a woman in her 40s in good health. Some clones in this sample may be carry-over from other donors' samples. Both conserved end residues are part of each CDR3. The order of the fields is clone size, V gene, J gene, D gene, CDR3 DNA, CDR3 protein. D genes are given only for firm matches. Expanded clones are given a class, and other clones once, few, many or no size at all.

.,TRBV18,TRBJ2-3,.,TGTGCCAGCTCACCCCCTTCGAAGGATACGCAGTATTTT,CASSPPSKDTQYF
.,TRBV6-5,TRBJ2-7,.,TGTGCCAGCAGCTATGGGGCAGGGCTTTCCTACGAGCAGTACTTC,CASSYGAGLSYEQYF
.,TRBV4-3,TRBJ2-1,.,TGCGCCAGCAGCCAAGCCTGGCGGGACGATGAGCAGTTCTTC,CASSQAWRDDEQFF
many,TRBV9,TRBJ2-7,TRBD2,TGTGCCAGCAGCGCAGCGGGAGTCCCCTACGAGCAGTACTTC,CASSAAGVPYEQYF
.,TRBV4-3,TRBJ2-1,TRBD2,TGCGCCAGCAGCCAAGGAACTAGCGGGACGTTACACAATGAGCAGTTCTTC,CASSQGTSGTLHNEQFF
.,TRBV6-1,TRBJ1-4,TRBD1,TGTGCCAGCAGTATTACAGGGGATGAAAAACTGTTTTTT,CASSITGDEKLFF
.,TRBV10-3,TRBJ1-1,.,TGTGCCATCAACCTTTCTTTCGGGACTGAAGCTTTCTTT,CAINLSFGTEAFF
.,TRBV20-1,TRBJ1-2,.,TGCAGTGCTAAAGGGTACTATGGCTACACCTTC,CSAKGYYGYTF
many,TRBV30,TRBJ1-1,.,TGTGCCTGGAGTTGGGAGGGCGAAGCTTTCTTT,CAWSWEGEAFF
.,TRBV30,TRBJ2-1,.,TGTGCCTGGAGTGTAGGGGGGGGATACAATGAGCAGTTCTTC,CAWSVGGGYNEQFF
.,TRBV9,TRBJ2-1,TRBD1,TGTGCCAGCAGCCCGCTGACAGGGTACAATGAGCAGTTCTTC,CASSPLTGYNEQFF
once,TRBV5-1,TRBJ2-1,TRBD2,TGCGCCAGCAGCCCGGGACTAGCGGAGAACAATGAGCAGTTCTTC,CASSPGLAENNEQFF
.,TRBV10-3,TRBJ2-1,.,TGTGCCATCAGTGCCTCGGAAGAGCAGTTCTTC,CAISASEEQFF
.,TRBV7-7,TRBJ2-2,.,TGTGCTAGCAGCTTAGCCTCGGGCCGTAACACCGGGGAGCTGTTTTTT,CASSLASGRNTGELFF
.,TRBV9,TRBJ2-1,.,TGTGCCAGCAGCGTAGGCGACAGCAACAATGAGCAGTTCTTC,CASSVGDSNNEQFF
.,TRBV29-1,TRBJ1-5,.,TGCAGCGTTGCCACTGGGCCCGGGGGAGAGCCCCAGCATTTT,CSVATGPGGEPQHF
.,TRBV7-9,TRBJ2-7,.,TGTGCCAGCAGCGTGGACAGCCTCGAGCAGTACTTC,CASSVDSLEQYF
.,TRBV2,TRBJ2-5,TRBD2,TGTGCCAGCAGTGAGGGACTAGCACCCTGGGAGACCCAGTACTTC,CASSEGLAPWETQYF
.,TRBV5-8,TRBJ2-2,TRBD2,TGTGCCAGCAGCTTTGTCCTAGCGGGAACGAACACCGGGGAGCTGTTTTTT,CASSFVLAGTNTGELFF
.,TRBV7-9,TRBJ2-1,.,TGTGCCAGCAGCTCCTTAGGCCCAGGAGGAGTCTTC,CASSSLGPGGVF
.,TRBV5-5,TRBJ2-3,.,TGTGCCAGCAGCCGGGAGACTAGCACAGATACGCAGTATTTT,CASSRETSTDTQYF
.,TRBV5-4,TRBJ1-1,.,TGTGCCAGCAGCTTCGACAGGATGAACACTGAAGCTTTCTTT,CASSFDRMNTEAFF
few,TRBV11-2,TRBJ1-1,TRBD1,TGTGCCAGCAGCGGGCGGACAGGGTCGGTCACTGAAGCTTTCTTT,CASSGRTGSVTEAFF
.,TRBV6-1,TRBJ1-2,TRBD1,TGTGCCAGCAGTGAAGTGACAGGGAACTATGGCTACACCTTC,CASSEVTGNYGYTF
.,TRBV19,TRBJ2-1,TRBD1,TGTGCCAGCGGGACAGGGTACAATGAGCAGTTCTTC,CASGTGYNEQFF
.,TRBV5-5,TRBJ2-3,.,TGTGCCAGCAGCTACTCACCGAACCCCGATACGCAGTATTTT,CASSYSPNPDTQYF
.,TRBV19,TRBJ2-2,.,TGTGCCAGTAGTATAGATTCTGGGACCCCGGCCGGGGAGCTGTTTTTT,CASSIDSGTPAGELFF
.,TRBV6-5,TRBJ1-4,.,TGTGCCAGCAGTTACTCACAGGGAACTTTGGGAAAACTGTTTTTT,CASSYSQGTLGKLFF
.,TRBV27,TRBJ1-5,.,TGTGCCAGCAGTCCGCGTAATCAGTGGAAACAGGGCAATCAGCCCCAGCATTTT,CASSPRNQWKQGNQPQHF
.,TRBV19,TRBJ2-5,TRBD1,TGTGCCAGTAGTATCACAGGGGCCTCAGAGACCCAGTACTTC,CASSITGASETQYF
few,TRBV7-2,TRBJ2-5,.,TGTGCCAGCAGCTTAGGAGTTCGGGAGACCCAGTACTTC,CASSLGVRETQYF
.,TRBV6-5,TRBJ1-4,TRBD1,TGTGCCAGCAGTCCCAGGGGGTTGAATGAAAAACTGTTTTTT,CASSPRGLNEKLFF
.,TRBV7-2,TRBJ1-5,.,TGTGCCAGCAGCTTAAGGAGCAATCAGCCCCAGCATTTT,CASSLRSNQPQHF
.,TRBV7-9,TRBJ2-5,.,TGTGCCAGCAGCTTAGTAGAAGGGATCGGGCCCCAAGAGACCCAGTACTTC,CASSLVEGIGPQETQYF
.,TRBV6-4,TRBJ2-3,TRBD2,TGTGCCAGCAGTGCGGCTAGCGGGAGTGGGGATACGCAGTATTTT,CASSAASGSGDTQYF
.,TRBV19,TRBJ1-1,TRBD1,TGTGCCAGTAGTATCAATGACAGGGTGTCCACTGAAGCTTTCTTT,CASSINDRVSTEAFF
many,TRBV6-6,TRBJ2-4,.,TGTGCCAGCAGCACCTTGGGGACAACCAAAAACATTCAGTACTTC,CASSTLGTTKNIQYF
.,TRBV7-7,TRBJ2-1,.,TGTGCCAGCAGCTCAGAGCGGAAGAATGAGCAGTTCTTC,CASSSERKNEQFF
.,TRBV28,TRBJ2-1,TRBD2,TGTGCCAGCAGTCGACTAGCGGGGTCGTACAATGAGCAGTTCTTC,CASSRLAGSYNEQFF
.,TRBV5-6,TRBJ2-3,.,TGTGCCAGCACTCTTTGGGGTGACACGCAGTATTTT,CASTLWGDTQYF
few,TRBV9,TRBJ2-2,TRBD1,TGTGCCAGCAGCGTAGAGGGGGCCACCGGGGAGCTGTTTTTT,CASSVEGATGELFF
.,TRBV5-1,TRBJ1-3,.,TGCGCCAGCAGTGCGTCGGTGTCTCACTCTGGAAACACCATATATTTT,CASSASVSHSGNTIYF
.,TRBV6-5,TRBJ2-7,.,TGTGCCAGCAGGGATCTGGGATCAGGGAGCTACGAGCAGTACTTC,CASRDLGSGSYEQYF
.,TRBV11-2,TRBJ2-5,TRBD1,TGTGCCAGCAGCTTAGGGACAGGGGGCGATGGGGAGACCCAGTACTTC,CASSLGTGGDGETQYF
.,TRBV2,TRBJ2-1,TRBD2,TGTGCCAGCACCGTGGAACTAGCGGATTACAATGAGCAGTTCTTC,CASTVELADYNEQFF
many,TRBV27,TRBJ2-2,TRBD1,TGTGCCAGCAGTTTATGGGGACAGGGTGAAGTGAACACCGGGGAGCTGTTTTTT,CASSLWGQGEVNTGELFF
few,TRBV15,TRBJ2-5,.,TGTGCCACCAGTACGACCCCCGCGGGGACCCAGTACTTC,CATSTTPAGTQYF
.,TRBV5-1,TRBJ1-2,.,TGCGCCAGCAGCTTAACTCGGGATGTCTATGGCTACACCTTC,CASSLTRDVYGYTF
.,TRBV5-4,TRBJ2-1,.,TGTGCCAGCAGCTCTCGGACGCGCGCTCCGGATGAGCAGTTCTTC,CASSSRTRAPDEQFF
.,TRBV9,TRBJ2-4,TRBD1,TGTGCCAGCAGCGAGGGACAGGGGTTATCCAAAAACATTCAGTACTTC,CASSEGQGLSKNIQYF
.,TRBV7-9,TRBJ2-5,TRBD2,TGTGCCAGCAGCTCCAGGACTAGCGGTATACAAGAGACCCAGTACTTC,CASSSRTSGIQETQYF
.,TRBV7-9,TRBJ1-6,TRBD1,TGTGCCAGCAACAGGGGAGATAATTCACCCCTCCACTTT,CASNRGDNSPLHF
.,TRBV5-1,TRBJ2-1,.,TGCGCCAGCAGCTTGCGCTTCGGGGGAACCGGCAATGAGCAGTTCTTC,CASSLRFGGTGNEQFF
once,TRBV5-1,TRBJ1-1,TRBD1,TGCGCCAGCAGGGACAGGGGGAGCACTGAAGCTTTCTTT,CASRDRGSTEAFF
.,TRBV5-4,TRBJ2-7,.,TGTGCCAGCAGCCCCCGTGGGGGCCGTAACTACGAGCAGTACTTC,CASSPRGGRNYEQYF
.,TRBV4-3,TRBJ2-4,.,TGCGCCAGCAGCCAAGGCCCCCACGGGAATCCCAAAAACATTCAGTACTTC,CASSQGPHGNPKNIQYF
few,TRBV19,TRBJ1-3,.,TGTGCCAGTAGTGTGATTGGAAACACCATATATTTT,CASSVIGNTIYF
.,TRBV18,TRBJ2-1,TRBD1,TGTGCCAGCTCCAAGACAGGGGGTCATGAGCAGTTCTTC,CASSKTGGHEQFF